Sequencing of this TCR beta chain was carried out in a study of blood T cell repertoires in COVID-19. Across the study: COVID-19 samples from acute and convalescent phases originated in the United States, Italy and Spain. T cells, B-cell-depleted T cells, or PBMCs supplied cDNA or gDNA.

The V segment lost 5 bases and the J segment 9 bases; nucleotides outside the gene matches: 14. The CDR3 sequence is 16 residues long. Germline V lookup: CDR1 SGHTA, CDR2 FQGNSA. In the source study's methods: Quantification of nucleated cells was approximated via reference gene primer amplification. Libraries were prepared by immunoSEQ multiplex PCR; TCRdb keeps only in-frame clonotypes and omits some of them. Clonal size and the V and J genes are those of that table, whereas D and trimming came from the DNA. This repertoire shows roughly 300,000 clones, around four fifths found once; its top ten account for around 1.2%.

The receptor was derived from a woman between 45 and 65 years old with acute or convalescent COVID-19. The sample was peripheral blood. The chain uses TRBV7-2 and TRBJ2-3, with TRBD2 identical over 10 bases. The CDR3 DNA is TGTGCCAGCAGCCCTAGTGGCCTAGCGGGGGTAGGGACGCAGTATTTT. Translation gives CASSPSGLAGVGTQYF. The whole variable domain, remainder taken from reference TRBV7-2 and TRBJ2-3, is GAGVSQSPSNKVTEKGKDVELRCDPISGHTALYWYRQSLGQGLEFLIYFQGNSAPDKSGLPSDRFSAERTGGSVSTLTIQRTQQEDSAVYLCASSPSGLAGVGTQYFGPGTRLTVL.